Presented here are 5 T cell receptor beta chains from one specimen sequenced in a study of technical replicates of blood from a handful of donors (dated by TCRdb to about 2017). The method was the immunoSEQ multiplex PCR assay. TCRdb's version of the immuneACCESS table is confined to in-frame rearrangements and falls short of the full clone set. An unresolved V gene accounts for under half of the shortfall where checked; the remainder is of unknown origin. The sample table lists 65,000 to 95,000 clones, around 94% of them with a count of one. The ten largest clones capture 0.39% of the sample. Sequenced sample: T cells isolated from PBMCs. The origin of the receptors is a human donor in good health.

This chain connects TRBV9 to TRBJ2-5, with D possibly matching TRBD2 (6 bases). Germline V gene sequence: CDR1 SGDLS, CDR2 YYNGEE. V was trimmed by 0 bases and J by 2 bases, leaving 17 bases between them. This CDR3 comprises 17 residues. The CDR3 loop is CASSVDEAGSTQETQYF. The CDR3 bases are TGTGCCAGCAGCGTAGATGAGGCGGGGTCTACTCAAGAGACCCAGTACTTC.

The V call is TRBV7-9, the J call TRBJ2-2; TRBD1 agrees at 9 bases. V lost 5 bases to trimming and J lost 4 bases; unmatched junction nucleotides: 8. Per germline, CDR1 SEHNR and CDR2 FQNEAQ (reference sequence). This CDR3 has 16 amino acids. CDR3 nucleotide sequence: TGTGCCAGCAGCACTCCGGGACAGGGAGGCACCGGGGAGCTGTTTTTT. Translation gives CASSTPGQGGTGELFF.

The genes are TRBV9 and TRBJ2-7; 8 bases agree with TRBD2. The V gene's germline CDR1 is SGDLS and CDR2 YYNGEE. There are 14 residues in the CDR3. Trimming cost V 4 bases and J 6 bases; bases outside gene matches: 9. CDR3 nucleotide sequence: TGTGCCAGCAGCCCTGGGACTAGTTTTCGCGAGCAGTACTTC. Translated: CASSPGTSFREQYF. Complete variable domain (other parts from reference TRBV9 and TRBJ2-7): DSGVTQTPKHLITATGQRVTLRCSPRSGDLSVYWYQQSLDQGLQFLIQYYNGEERAKGNILERFSAQQFPDLHSELNLSSLELGDSALYFCASSPGTSFREQYFGPGTRLTVT.

This chain connects TRBV19 to TRBJ2-5; possibly TRBD1 for D (6 bases). CDR1 and CDR2 (germline): LNHDA, SQIVND (reference sequence). CDR3 size: 15 residues. V gave up 4 bases and J gave up 7 bases, with 19 bases separating them. CDR3 in amino acids: CASSKRDTGISTQYF. CDR3 bases: TGTGCCAGTAGTAAACGGGACACCGGTATATCGACCCAGTACTTC.

V gene TRBV5-1 combines with J gene TRBJ2-1, with 8 bases fitting TRBD2. Germline V gene lookup returns CDR1 SGHRS and CDR2 YFSETQ. V lost 0 bases to trimming and J lost 9 bases; unmatched junction nucleotides: 14. The CDR3 is made up of 17 amino acids. The CDR3 region has the DNA TGCGCCAGCAGCTTGGGGACAAGCGGGAGAATCCTCAGTGAGCAGTTCTTC. It codes for CASSLGTSGRILSEQFF.